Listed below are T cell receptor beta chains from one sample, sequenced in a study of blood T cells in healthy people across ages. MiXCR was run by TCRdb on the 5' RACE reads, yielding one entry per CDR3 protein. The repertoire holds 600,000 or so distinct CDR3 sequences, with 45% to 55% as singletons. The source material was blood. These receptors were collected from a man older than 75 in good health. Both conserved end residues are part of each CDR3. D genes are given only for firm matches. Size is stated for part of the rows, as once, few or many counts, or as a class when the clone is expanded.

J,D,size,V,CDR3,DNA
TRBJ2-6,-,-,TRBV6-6,CASSSYSGNGANVLTF,TGTGCCAGCAGTTCTTACAGTGGGAATGGGGCCAACGTCCTGACTTTC
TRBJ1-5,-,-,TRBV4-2,CASSQGDQPQHF,TGTGCCAGCAGCCAAGGGGATCAGCCCCAGCATTTT
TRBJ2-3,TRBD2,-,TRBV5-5,CASSLGRTSGADTQYF,TGTGCCAGCAGCTTGGGCAGGACTAGCGGAGCAGATACGCAGTATTTT
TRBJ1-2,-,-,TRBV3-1,CANSQGTYYTF,TGTGCCAACAGCCAAGGGACCTACTACACCTTC
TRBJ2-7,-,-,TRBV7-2,CASSLATQSYEQYF,TGTGCCAGCAGCTTAGCGACCCAGAGTTACGAGCAGTACTTC
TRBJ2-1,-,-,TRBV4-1,CASSLEDGRETSYNEQFF,TGCGCCAGCAGCCTGGAGGATGGTAGGGAGACATCCTACAATGAGCAGTTCTTC
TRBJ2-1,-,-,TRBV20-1,CSADGVRGLRDEQFF,TGCAGTGCTGATGGGGTAAGGGGTCTCCGGGATGAGCAGTTCTTC
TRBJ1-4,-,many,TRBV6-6,CASSYSVAGSEKLFF,TGTGCCAGCAGTTACTCGGTCGCCGGCAGTGAAAAACTGTTTTTT
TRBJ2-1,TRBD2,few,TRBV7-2,CASSLVPEGLGKFF,TGTGCCAGCAGCTTAGTCCCCGAAGGACTAGGAAAGTTCTTC
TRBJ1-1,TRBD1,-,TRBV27,CASRTGIGIRNTEAFF,TGTGCCAGCAGGACAGGGATAGGTATAAGGAACACTGAAGCTTTCTTT
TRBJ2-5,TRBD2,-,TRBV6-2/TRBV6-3,CASSPRWTSEQETQYF,TGTGCCAGCAGTCCCAGATGGACTAGCGAGCAAGAGACCCAGTACTTC
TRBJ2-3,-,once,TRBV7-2,CASSDDTGFATQYF,TGTGCCAGCAGCGACGATACAGGGTTCGCTACGCAGTATTTT
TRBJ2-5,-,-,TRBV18,CASSQARVQETQYF,TGTGCCAGCTCACAGGCGAGGGTCCAAGAGACCCAGTACTTC
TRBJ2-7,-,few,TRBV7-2,CASSQASEQYF,TGTGCCAGCAGCCAGGCTAGCGAGCAGTACTTC
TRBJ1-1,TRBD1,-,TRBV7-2,CASSLGDSSNTEAFF,TGTGCCAGCAGCTTAGGGGACAGCTCGAACACTGAAGCTTTCTTT
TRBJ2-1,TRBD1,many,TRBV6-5,CASTEDRGNNEQFF,TGTGCCAGCACCGAGGACAGGGGGAACAATGAGCAGTTCTTC
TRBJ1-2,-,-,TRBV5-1,CASSSGTGRYGYTF,TGCGCCAGCAGCTCTGGGACCGGGCGCTATGGCTACACCTTC
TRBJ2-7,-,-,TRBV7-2,CASSLDGIGFYEQYF,TGTGCCAGCAGCTTAGATGGGATAGGGTTCTACGAGCAGTACTTC
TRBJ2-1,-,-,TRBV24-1,CATSGRDGDNEQFF,TGTGCCACCAGTGGACGGGACGGCGACAATGAGCAGTTCTTC
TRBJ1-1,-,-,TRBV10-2,CASREWNTEAFF,TGCGCCAGCAGAGAATGGAACACTGAAGCTTTCTTT
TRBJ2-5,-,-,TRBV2,CASSEYNQETQYF,TGTGCCAGCAGTGAATACAACCAAGAGACCCAGTACTTC
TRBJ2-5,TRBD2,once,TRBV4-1,CASSPLAGGRFRETQYF,TGCGCCAGCAGCCCACTAGCGGGGGGGCGTTTTAGGGAGACCCAGTACTTC
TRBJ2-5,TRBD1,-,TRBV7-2,CASSQNRGSGVETQYF,TGTGCCAGCAGCCAAAACAGGGGGTCAGGTGTTGAGACCCAGTACTTC
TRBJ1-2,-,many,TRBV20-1,CSARDSGYGYTF,TGCAGTGCTAGAGATTCGGGCTATGGCTACACCTTC
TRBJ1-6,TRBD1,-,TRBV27,CASSLGAWGGTVNSPLHF,TGTGCCAGCAGTTTGGGGGCCTGGGGAGGGACAGTCAATTCACCCCTCCACTTT
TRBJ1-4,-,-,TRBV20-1,CSARDSRVGEKLFF,TGCAGTGCTAGAGATTCCAGGGTTGGTGAAAAACTGTTTTTT
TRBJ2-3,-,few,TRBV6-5,CASSYGRGGTDTQYF,TGTGCCAGCAGTTACGGCAGGGGAGGTACAGATACGCAGTATTTT
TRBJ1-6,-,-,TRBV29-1,CSVVGTENSPLHF,TGCAGCGTTGTAGGGACGGAGAATTCACCCCTCCACTTT
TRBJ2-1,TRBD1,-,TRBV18,CASSRGQGTYNEQFF,TGTGCCAGCTCACGGGGACAGGGCACCTACAATGAGCAGTTCTTC
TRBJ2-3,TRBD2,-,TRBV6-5,CANRTSAGGEDTQYF,TGTGCTAACAGGACTTCAGCGGGAGGAGAAGATACGCAGTATTTT
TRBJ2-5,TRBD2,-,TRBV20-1,CSASQLAGGRWTQYF,TGCAGTGCTAGCCAACTAGCGGGGGGGCGTTGGACCCAGTACTTC
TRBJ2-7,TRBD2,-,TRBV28,CASSLPGTRANYEQYF,TGTGCCAGCAGTTTACCCGGGACTAGGGCGAACTACGAGCAGTACTTC
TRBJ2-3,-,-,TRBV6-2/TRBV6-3,CASSSPTPGADTQYF,TGTGCCAGCAGTAGCCCTACTCCAGGGGCAGATACGCAGTATTTT
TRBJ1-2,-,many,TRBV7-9,CASSLERFGDGYTF,TGTGCCAGCAGCTTAGAAAGGTTCGGGGATGGCTACACCTTC
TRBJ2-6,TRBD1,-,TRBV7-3,CASSLTATGSGANVLTF,TGTGCCAGCAGCTTAACCGCGACAGGGTCTGGGGCCAACGTCCTGACTTTC
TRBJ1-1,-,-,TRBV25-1,CASSPGGTTEAFF,TGTGCCAGCAGTCCGGGGGGGACCACTGAAGCTTTCTTT
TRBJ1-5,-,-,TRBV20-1,CSAKEAKASQPQHF,TGCAGTGCTAAGGAGGCAAAAGCTTCTCAGCCCCAGCATTTT
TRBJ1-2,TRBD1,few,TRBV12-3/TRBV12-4,CASSSDRGWYGYTF,TGTGCCAGCAGTTCGGACAGGGGATGGTATGGCTACACCTTC
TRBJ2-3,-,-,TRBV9,CASSVEIHSTDTQYF,TGTGCCAGCAGCGTAGAGATCCATTCCACAGATACGCAGTATTTT
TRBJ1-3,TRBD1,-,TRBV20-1,CSARVTGFGNTIYF,TGCAGTGCTAGGGTGACAGGGTTTGGAAACACCATATATTTT
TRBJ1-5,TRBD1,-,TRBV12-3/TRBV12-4,CASSAGTGGGQPQHF,TGTGCCAGCAGCGCCGGGACAGGGGGCGGTCAGCCCCAGCATTTT
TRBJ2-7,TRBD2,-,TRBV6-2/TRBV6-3,CASSPSGRSYEQYF,TGTGCCAGCAGCCCGAGCGGGAGATCCTACGAGCAGTACTTC
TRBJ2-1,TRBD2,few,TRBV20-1,CSATGGGRVGYNEQFF,TGCAGTGCCACGGGGGGTGGCAGGGTGGGGTACAATGAGCAGTTCTTC
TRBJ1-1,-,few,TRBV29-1,CSVEGTAMNTEAFF,TGCAGCGTTGAAGGGACAGCCATGAACACTGAAGCTTTCTTT
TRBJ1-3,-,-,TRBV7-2,CASSLQGLPSSGNTIYF,TGTGCCAGCAGCTTACAGGGGCTTCCCTCCTCTGGAAACACCATATATTTT
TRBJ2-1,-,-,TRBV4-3,CASSQDRPSSYNEQFF,TGCGCCAGCAGCCAAGATCGACCCAGCTCCTACAATGAGCAGTTCTTC